The 21 T cell receptor beta chains below all came from one sample that was sequenced in a study of cytotoxic CD8 clonotypes in ibrutinib-treated CLL. Sequencing used immunoSEQ multiplex PCR; TCRdb keeps in-frame clones, though not all of them. The table lists some 130,000 clones, 75% to 80% of them singletons, with about 5% in the top ten. The sample in question was PBMCs, obtained after 24 months of ibrutinib treatment. The receptors stem from a human donor with chronic lymphocytic leukemia.

The V call is TRBV28, the J call TRBJ1-5; 7 nucleotides align to TRBD1. There are 16 residues in the CDR3. CDR1 and CDR2 from the germline V gene are MDHEN and SYDVKM. V shed 6 bases and J 0 bases; nucleotides not matched to a gene: 8. The DNA for the CDR3 is TGTGCCAGCAGACCCGGGACAGTTTATAGCAATCAGCCCCAGCATTTT. Translation gives CASRPGTVYSNQPQHF.

V and J are TRBV18 and TRBJ2-7; D remains unclear. Trimming pared 1 base from V and 6 bases from J, leaving 7 bases between. The CDR3 is 12 residues long. Per germline, CDR1 KGHSH and CDR2 LQKENI. The CDR3 protein is CASSPLSSEQYF. In nucleotides, the CDR3 is TGTGCCAGCTCACCACTGTCTTCCGAGCAGTACTTC.

The CDR3 is CASSIIGGGYNEQFF. The CDR3 nucleotides read TGTGCCAGTAGTATAATCGGGGGTGGCTACAATGAGCAGTTCTTC. The chain joins TRBV19 to TRBJ2-1; a weak D match, TRBD2 (6 bases). The CDR3 totals 15 residues. Germline CDR1 reads LNHDA; CDR2 reads SQIVND (reference sequence). V was cut by 2 bases and J by 3 bases, with 11 bases left in between.

This clone appeared a single time. The rearrangement links TRBV5-1 to TRBJ1-2; 7 nucleotides agree with TRBD1. The germline V gene encodes CDR1 SGHRS and CDR2 YFSETQ. The CDR3 consists of 15 residues. Trimming cost V 2 bases and J 4 bases; bases outside gene matches: 8. DNA for the CDR3: TGCGCCAGCAGCTTCGGGACAGTTCCCGCCTATGGCTACACCTTC. It is translated as CASSFGTVPAYGYTF.

The chain carries TRBV29-1 and TRBJ1-1; 8 nucleotides match TRBD1. Trimming cost V 3 bases and J 7 bases; bases outside gene matches: 4. Germline V CDR1 and CDR2: SQVTM, ANQGSEA. The CDR3 consists of 12 residues. CDR3 nucleotide sequence: TGCAGCGTTGACCCCACAGGGGGTGAAGCTTTCTTT. Translated: CSVDPTGGEAFF.

In this sample, this clone turned up a few times. The genes are TRBV29-1 and TRBJ2-1; no clear D. Trimming removed 5 bases from V and 0 bases from J, with 11 bases in between. In germline, CDR1 is SQVTM, CDR2 ANQGSEA. CDR3 length: 14 amino acids. DNA for the CDR3: TGCAGCGTTAGGATCCCGAGCTCCTACAATGAGCAGTTCTTC. This translates into CSVRIPSSYNEQFF.

The chain uses TRBV29-1 and TRBJ2-1; possible D gene TRBD2, 6 bases. In germline, CDR1 is SQVTM, CDR2 ANQGSEA. CDR3 size: 14 residues. V was clipped by 4 bases and J by 9 bases, with 19 bases between them. CDR3 loop: CSVVSGSPGGEQFF. The CDR3 DNA is TGCAGCGTTGTGTCGGGATCCCCCGGGGGTGAGCAGTTCTTC.

This chain connects TRBV7-2 to TRBJ2-3; 8 nucleotides line up with TRBD2. CDR1 SGHTA and CDR2 FQGNSA come from the germline V gene. After removal of 3 bases from V and 1 base from J, the junction contained 6 bases not matched to a gene. The CDR3 covers 16 residues. CDR3 DNA sequence: TGTGCCAGCAGCTTCAGCGGGGGACCTGGCACAGATACGCAGTATTTT. Residues: CASSFSGGPGTDTQYF.

As to this clone: At one end, the junction sequence differs from germline, possibly due to a read error. This chain joins TRBV5-8 and TRBJ2-2; possibly TRBD1 for D (6 bases). CDR1 and CDR2 from the germline V gene are SGHTS and YDEGEE. This CDR3 comprises 15 residues. CDR3 coding DNA: TGTGCCAGCGGACCGGGACACTACAACACCGAGGAGCTGTTTTTT. As protein: CASGPGHYNTEELFF.

This clone has a single count. This chain links TRBV6-1 with TRBJ2-3, with 8 bases lining up with TRBD1. Germline CDR1 is MNHNS and CDR2 is SASEGT. With V trimmed by 4 bases and J by 6 bases, 12 bases remained unmatched. The length of the CDR3 is 16 residues. The CDR3 bases are TGTGCCAGCAGTGTGATAGTGGGGCAGGGGGCTGATACGCAGTATTTT. It codes for CASSVIVGQGADTQYF.

This clone was detected once. The J gene is TRBJ2-2, the V gene TRBV6-6; D might be TRBD1 or TRBD2, each matching 6 bases. The CDR3 has 14 amino acids. Per the germline V gene, CDR1 is MNHNY and CDR2 is SVGAGI (reference sequence). V was shortened by 8 bases and J by 6 bases, with 16 bases between the two germline ends. This chain's CDR3 is CASRGEGGPGELFF. The DNA for the CDR3 is TGTGCCAGCCGAGGCGAGGGGGGCCCCGGGGAGCTGTTTTTT.

About this clone: An end of the junction does not agree with germline; a read error may underlie this. The gene calls are TRBV7-7 and TRBJ2-1; D is perhaps TRBD1 or TRBD2 (5 bases each). This CDR3 contains 14 residues. The V gene's germline CDR1 is SSHAT and CDR2 FNYEAQ (reference sequence). Written as DNA, the CDR3 is TGTGCTAGCAGCTATGGGGACCCCTACAATGAGCAGTTCTTC. It is translated as CASSYGDPYNEQFF.

The V and J genes are TRBV7-2 and TRBJ1-6; perhaps TRBD1 as D (5 bases). The CDR3 loop spans 12 amino acids. V dropped 5 bases and J dropped 14 bases, with 13 bases sitting between them. CDR1 and CDR2 (germline): SGHTA, FQGNSA. CDR3 loop: CASSPGDGALHF. In nucleotides, the CDR3 is TGTGCCAGCAGCCCGGGGGATGGGGCCCTCCACTTT.

The rearrangement uses TRBV5-1 and TRBJ2-5; D unresolved. The CDR3 covers 11 residues. The V and J ends lost 4 bases and 5 bases respectively, with 6 bases between them. Germline V gene lookup returns CDR1 SGHRS and CDR2 YFSETQ. The CDR3 coding sequence is TGCGCCAGCAGCAGCTGGGAGACCCAGTACTTC. Amino acid sequence: CASSSWETQYF.

The chain links TRBV7-2 to TRBJ2-2; the D call may be TRBD1 or TRBD2 (5 bases each). V was cut by 1 base and J by 5 bases, with 11 bases left in between. The CDR3 consists of 15 residues. The germline V gene encodes CDR1 SGHTA and CDR2 FQGNSA. The CDR3 DNA reads TGTGCCAGCAGCTTAGAAGTGTGGGGGACCGGGGAGCTGTTTTTT. Protein product: CASSLEVWGTGELFF. The full variable domain, rest sourced from reference TRBV7-2 and TRBJ2-2, is GAGVSQSPSNKVTEKGKDVELRCDPISGHTALYWYRQSLGQGLEFLIYFQGNSAPDKSGLPSDRFSAERTGGSVSTLTIQRTQQEDSAVYLCASSLEVWGTGELFFGEGSRLTVL.

The rearrangement joins TRBV11-2 to TRBJ2-3; the match to TRBD1 covers 9 bases. CDR3 length equals 16 residues. The V gene end was trimmed by 1 base and the J gene end by 3 bases; junction bases not matched to a gene: 5. Germline CDR1 and CDR2: SGHAT and FQNNGV. For the CDR3, the DNA is TGTGCCAGCAGCTTAGGCGGGACAGGGTTGACAGATACGCAGTATTTT. This codes for CASSLGGTGLTDTQYF. Using reference TRBV11-2 and TRBJ2-3 for the parts outside the CDR3, the full variable domain is EAGVAQSPRYKIIEKRQSVAFWCNPISGHATLYWYQQILGQGPKLLIQFQNNGVVDDSQLPKDRFSAERLKGVDSTLKIQPAKLEDSAVYLCASSLGGTGLTDTQYFGPGTRLTVL.

The rearrangement joins TRBV5-1 to TRBJ2-6; tentatively, D is TRBD2 (6 bases). The V end lost 4 bases, the J end lost 0 bases, and 8 bases lay between the germline ends. The CDR3 totals 15 residues. Germline CDR1 SGHRS, CDR2 YFSETQ. The DNA of the CDR3 is TGCGCCAGCAGCCGGGGGATCTCTGGGGCCAACGTCCTGACTTTC. Its translation is CASSRGISGANVLTF.

This chain connects TRBV15 to TRBJ2-4, with D possibly being TRBD2 (6 bases). This CDR3 comprises 14 residues. V lost 7 bases to trimming and J lost 8 bases, with 18 bases between them. CDR1 LNHNV and CDR2 YYDKDF come from the germline V gene (reference sequence). The DNA for the CDR3 is TGTGCCACCACCCTGGGGGGAGCTTTAGACATTCAGTACTTC. Its translation: CATTLGGALDIQYF.

V is TRBV10-3 and J is TRBJ2-1; no definite D call. Germline values: CDR1 ENHRY, CDR2 SYGVKD. V was trimmed by 8 bases and J by 10 bases, leaving 15 bases between them. The CDR3 is made up of 12 amino acids. CDR3: CAIWSLGSEQFF. For the CDR3, the DNA is TGTGCCATCTGGTCCCTCGGTTCCGAGCAGTTCTTC.

The chain has TRBV5-1 and TRBJ2-7, with D tentatively TRBD2 (6 bases). From germline, CDR1 is SGHRS and CDR2 YFSETQ. Deletions cut 4 bases from V and 6 bases from J, with 17 bases between. The CDR3 totals 14 residues. CDR3: CASSKMGGLIEQYF. CDR3 DNA sequence: TGCGCCAGCAGCAAAATGGGGGGTTTGATCGAGCAGTACTTC.

With regard to this clone: This may come from a read error, since a much larger clone is one base off. The genes are TRBV6-1 and TRBJ2-2, with 7 bases lining up with TRBD1. Germline V gives CDR1 MNHNS, CDR2 SASEGT. The CDR3 length is 14 residues. In DNA form, the CDR3 reads TGTGACAGCGGCAGACAGGGTAACACCGGGGAGCTGTTTTTT. Its translation: CDSGRQGNTGELFF.